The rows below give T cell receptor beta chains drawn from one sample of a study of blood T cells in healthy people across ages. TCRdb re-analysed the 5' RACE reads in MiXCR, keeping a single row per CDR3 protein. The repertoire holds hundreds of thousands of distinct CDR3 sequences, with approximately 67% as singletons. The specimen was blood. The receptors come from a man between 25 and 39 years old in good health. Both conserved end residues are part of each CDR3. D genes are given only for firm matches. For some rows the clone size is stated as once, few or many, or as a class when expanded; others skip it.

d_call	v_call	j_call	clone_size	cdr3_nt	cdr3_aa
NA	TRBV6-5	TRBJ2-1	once	TGTGCCAGCAGTTACGCAGGGGAAGCCAATGAGCAGTTCTTC	CASSYAGEANEQFF
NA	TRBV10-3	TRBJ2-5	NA	TGTGCCATCAGAAACGGACTCGTGAAGACCCAGTACTTC	CAIRNGLVKTQYF
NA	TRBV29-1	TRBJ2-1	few	TGCAGCGTTGAAAAGACCCGGCAGGGGTTGGATGAGCAGTTCTTC	CSVEKTRQGLDEQFF
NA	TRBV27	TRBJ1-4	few	TGTGCCAGCAGAGGGGGGGCAACTAATGAAAAACTGTTTTTT	CASRGGATNEKLFF
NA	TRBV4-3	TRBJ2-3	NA	TGCGCCAGCAGCCAAGGCTCCGGGGCTAACACAGATACGCAGTATTTT	CASSQGSGANTDTQYF
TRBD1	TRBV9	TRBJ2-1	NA	TGTGCCAGCAGCGCGACAGGGGTCGGACACAATGAGCAGTTCTTC	CASSATGVGHNEQFF
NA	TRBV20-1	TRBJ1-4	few	TGCAGTGCTAGGGGACTTCTGAATGAAAAACTGTTTTTT	CSARGLLNEKLFF
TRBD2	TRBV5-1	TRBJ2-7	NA	TGCGCCAGCAAGTCTAGCGGGGGGCCATCCTACGAGCAGTACTTC	CASKSSGGPSYEQYF
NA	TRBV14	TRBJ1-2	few	TGTGCCAGCTCAGCAGGAGTTCATGGCTACACCTTC	CASSAGVHGYTF
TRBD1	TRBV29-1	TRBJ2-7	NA	TGCACCGCGACCGGGACAGACAACAATGAGCAGTACTTC	CTATGTDNNEQYF
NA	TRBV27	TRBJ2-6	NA	TGTGCCAGCAGTTGGGTCTACTCTGGGGCCAACGTCCTGACTTTC	CASSWVYSGANVLTF
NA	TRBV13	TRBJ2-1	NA	TGTGCCAGCAGCTTAGTAAGTCAGACCGTTCACAATGAGCAGTTCTTC	CASSLVSQTVHNEQFF
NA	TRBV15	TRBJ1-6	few	TGTGCCACCAGCAGAGGTGGCCTCGAAGGGAGAGCTTCACCCCTCCACTTT	CATSRGGLEGRASPLHF
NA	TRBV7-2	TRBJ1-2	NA	TGTGCCAGCAGCCCGATTTGGGACGGGGGCTACACCTTC	CASSPIWDGGYTF
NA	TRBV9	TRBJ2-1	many	TGTGCCAGCAGCGTAGAAGGAGGTCTCCGGAGGAATGAGCAGTTCTTC	CASSVEGGLRRNEQFF
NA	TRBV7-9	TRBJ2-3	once	TGTGCCAGCAGCTTACGGCAGGGGCCGGGAGATACGCAGTATTTT	CASSLRQGPGDTQYF
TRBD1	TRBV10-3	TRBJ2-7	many	TGTGCCACGGCCTCTGGACAGGGGTTCTACGAGCAGTACTTC	CATASGQGFYEQYF